A single sample is the source of the 30 T cell receptor beta chains below, sequenced in a study of CXCR3-negative and CXCR3-positive naive CD8 T cells. Researchers prepared the TRB cDNA libraries using 5' RACE with UMI labels. Reanalyzing the 5' RACE reads, TCRdb keeps one entry per CDR3 protein, without DNA. The sample data list 43,000 or so distinct CDR3 sequences. Material for sequencing was naive CXCR3- CD8+ T cells from blood. The sample's subset: CD45RO-CCR7+CD27+CD95- naive CD8+ T cells lacking CXCR3 (TNR3-). These receptor sequences come from a human donor in good health. Some clones in this sample may be carry-over from other donors' samples.

The chain uses TRBV14 and TRBJ2-4. The length of the CDR3 is 17 residues. Germline CDR1 is SGHDN and CDR2 is FVKESK. CDR3 in amino acids: CASSQDRGSLAKNIQYF. Using reference TRBV14 and TRBJ2-4 for the parts outside the CDR3, the full variable domain is EAGVTQFPSHSVIEKGQTVTLRCDPISGHDNLYWYRRVMGKEIKFLLHFVKESKQDESGMPNNRFLAERTGGTYSTLKVQPAELEDSGVYFCASSQDRGSLAKNIQYFGAGTRLSVL.

The rearrangement links TRBV6-5 to TRBJ2-3; TCRdb designates TRBD1, a call that cannot be tested without DNA. Germline CDR1 MNHEY, CDR2 SVGAGI. CDR3 length: 15 amino acids. The CDR3 region is CASSYRGTNTDTQYF.

V and J are TRBV29-1 and TRBJ1-1. The CDR3 is 11 residues long. Germline lookup yields CDR1 SQVTM and CDR2 ANQGSEA. CDR3 in amino acids: CSFCLNTEAFF. The whole variable domain, filled in from reference TRBV29-1 and TRBJ1-1, reads SAVISQKPSRDICQRGTSLTIQCQVDSQVTMMFWYRQQPGQSLTLIATANQGSEATYESGFVIDKFPISRPNLTFSTLTVSNMSPEDSSIYLCSFCLNTEAFFGQGTRLTVV.

This chain connects TRBV7-9 to TRBJ2-2; TCRdb indicates TRBD2, and absent DNA this call remains unverified. Germline loops: CDR1 SEHNR, CDR2 FQNEAQ (reference sequence). The CDR3 is 19 amino acids. CDR3 loop: CASSPPLPGLAENTGELFF.

The rearrangement uses TRBV4-3 and TRBJ2-3. Germline CDR1 LGHNA, CDR2 YSLEER. This CDR3 is built from 13 residues. CDR3: CASSQRRSDTQYF.

CDR3: CASSVTGGTYEQYF. The rearrangement uses TRBV7-3 and TRBJ2-7; TCRdb gives TRBD1 as the D gene, but with no DNA this cannot be confirmed. The germline V gene has CDR1 SGHTA and CDR2 FQGTGA. This CDR3 has 14 amino acids.

The rearrangement joins TRBV19 to TRBJ1-1. The CDR3 extends over 12 amino acids. Per the germline V gene, CDR1 is LNHDA and CDR2 is SQIVND (reference sequence). CDR3 sequence reads: CASSLANTEAFF.

Here the CDR3 reads CASSIGTVYGYTF. The rearrangement links TRBV7-2 to TRBJ1-2; TCRdb proposes TRBD1, but this gene call is untestable without DNA. The CDR3 runs to 13 residues. Germline-derived CDR1 and CDR2 are SGHTA and FQGNSA.

V and J are TRBV4-2 and TRBJ2-3. Germline V gives CDR1 LGHNA, CDR2 YNFKEQ. The CDR3 runs to 12 residues. CDR3 protein: CASSQEWDEQYF.

The chain employs TRBV5-1 and TRBJ2-3. From germline, CDR1 is SGHRS and CDR2 YFSETQ. The CDR3 spans 13 residues. The CDR3 here is CASSFQGPDTQYF.

The chain uses TRBV20-1 and TRBJ2-1. The CDR3 spans 18 residues. Per germline, CDR1 DFQATT and CDR2 SNEGSKA (reference sequence). CDR3 protein: CSARDPFEALKTYNEQFF.

The chain combines TRBV5-5 with TRBJ1-1. The CDR3 is 14 amino acids. In germline, CDR1 is SGHKS, CDR2 YYEKEE (reference sequence). CDR3 region: CASSFRAMNTEAFF. The whole variable domain, remainder taken from reference TRBV5-5 and TRBJ1-1, is DAGVTQSPTHLIKTRGQQVTLRCSPISGHKSVSWYQQVLGQGPQFIFQYYEKEERGRGNFPDRFSARQFPNYSSELNVNALLLGDSALYLCASSFRAMNTEAFFGQGTRLTVV.

V usage is TRBV24-1 and J usage is TRBJ2-3; TCRdb's D gene call, TRBD1, goes unchecked for lack of DNA. CDR1 is KGHDR and CDR2 is SFDVKD in the germline V gene. The CDR3 sequence is 16 residues long. This CDR3 reads CATSDWGQGSGDTQYF.

This chain uses TRBV29-1 with TRBJ2-7; TCRdb designates TRBD1, a call that cannot be tested without DNA. Germline V gene data show CDR1 as SQVTM and CDR2 as ANQGSEA. The CDR3 has 13 amino acids. This CDR3 is CSVVRTGVDEQYF.

The chain combines TRBV29-1 with TRBJ2-7; checking the TCRdb D call of TRBD1 is not possible without DNA. The CDR3 covers 14 residues. Germline V CDR1 and CDR2: SQVTM, ANQGSEA. The CDR3 loop is CSVVGGHWDYEQYF.

The V call is TRBV28, the J call TRBJ1-5; TCRdb's D gene call, TRBD1, goes unchecked for lack of DNA. CDR1 and CDR2 (germline): MDHEN, SYDVKM. This CDR3 has 15 residues. CDR3 in amino acids: CASRATVLSNQPQHF.

The chain has TRBV14 and TRBJ1-2; TCRdb selects TRBD1, and the lack of DNA leaves this call unchecked. Germline-derived CDR1 and CDR2 are SGHDN and FVKESK. The CDR3 totals 14 residues. This chain's CDR3 is CASSQKGQGYGYTF.

The rearrangement links TRBV20-1 to TRBJ1-2; TCRdb's D call, TRBD1, is unchecked because there is no DNA. The CDR3 runs 16 residues. The germline CDR1 and CDR2 sequences are DFQATT and SNEGSKA (reference sequence). The CDR3 sequence: CSAREGRGSGAYGYTF.

The rearrangement uses TRBV4-1 and TRBJ1-1. This CDR3 contains 11 residues. Germline CDR1 and CDR2: MGHRA and YSYEKL. The CDR3 protein is CASSLNTEALF.

V gene TRBV7-2 combines with J gene TRBJ2-3. The CDR3 runs 14 residues. The germline gives CDR1 SGHTA, CDR2 FQGNSA. Here the CDR3 reads CASSLYQVPDTQYF.

The chain carries TRBV20-1 and TRBJ2-7; absent DNA, TCRdb's TRBD2 call cannot be checked. The germline V gene encodes CDR1 DFQATT and CDR2 SNEGSKA (reference sequence). The CDR3 totals 15 residues. This CDR3 reads CSASSLAGGLYEQYF.

The CDR3 sequence is CASSSFRDRGTKNIQYF. This chain joins TRBV27 and TRBJ2-4; TCRdb reports TRBD1, a call that lacks DNA to check it against. The CDR3 extends over 17 amino acids. The germline CDR1 and CDR2 sequences are MNHEY and SMNVEV (reference sequence).

The chain employs TRBV12-3 or TRBV12-4 and TRBJ1-1. The CDR3 totals 14 residues. This CDR3 is CASSFYSQNTEAFF.

V usage is TRBV29-1 and J usage is TRBJ2-1. The CDR3 extends over 12 amino acids. Germline assignment: CDR1 SQVTM and CDR2 ANQGSEA. CDR3 sequence: CSVEDSGNEQFF.

The rearrangement links TRBV7-9 to TRBJ2-7; the TRBD1 assignment by TCRdb is unverifiable without DNA. There are 13 residues in the CDR3. The germline gives CDR1 SEHNR, CDR2 FQNEAQ (reference sequence). The CDR3: CASSSPTRDEQYF.

This chain joins TRBV11-2 and TRBJ2-1. From germline, CDR1 is SGHAT and CDR2 FQNNGV. CDR3 length: 14 amino acids. CDR3 residues: CASSLQSPPNEQFF. The full variable domain, with the rest looked up from reference TRBV11-2 and TRBJ2-1, is EAGVAQSPRYKIIEKRQSVAFWCNPISGHATLYWYQQILGQGPKLLIQFQNNGVVDDSQLPKDRFSAERLKGVDSTLKIQPAKLEDSAVYLCASSLQSPPNEQFFGPGTRLTVL.

The V call is TRBV24-1, the J call TRBJ2-2; checking the TCRdb D call of TRBD2 is not possible without DNA. The CDR3 is 15 residues long. CDR1 and CDR2 from the germline V gene are KGHDR and SFDVKD. The CDR3 protein is CATSDSTLETGELFF.

The CDR3 is CASSSTSGGNNEQFF. The V and J genes are TRBV6-4 and TRBJ2-1; TCRdb's D call, TRBD2, is unchecked because there is no DNA. The CDR3 contains 15 residues. Germline CDR1 reads MRHNA; CDR2 reads SNTAGT.

V is TRBV20-1 and J is TRBJ2-1; TCRdb returns TRBD1, unconfirmable since there is no DNA. The CDR3 totals 16 residues. Per germline, CDR1 DFQATT and CDR2 SNEGSKA (reference sequence). The CDR3 loop is CSARAGGGISYNEQFF.

The CDR3 loop reads CASSQDGGTGGTEAFF. The chain carries TRBV4-3 and TRBJ1-1; TCRdb lists TRBD1, though no DNA is available to test this call. The V gene's germline CDR1 is LGHNA and CDR2 YSLEER. This CDR3 region has 16 residues.